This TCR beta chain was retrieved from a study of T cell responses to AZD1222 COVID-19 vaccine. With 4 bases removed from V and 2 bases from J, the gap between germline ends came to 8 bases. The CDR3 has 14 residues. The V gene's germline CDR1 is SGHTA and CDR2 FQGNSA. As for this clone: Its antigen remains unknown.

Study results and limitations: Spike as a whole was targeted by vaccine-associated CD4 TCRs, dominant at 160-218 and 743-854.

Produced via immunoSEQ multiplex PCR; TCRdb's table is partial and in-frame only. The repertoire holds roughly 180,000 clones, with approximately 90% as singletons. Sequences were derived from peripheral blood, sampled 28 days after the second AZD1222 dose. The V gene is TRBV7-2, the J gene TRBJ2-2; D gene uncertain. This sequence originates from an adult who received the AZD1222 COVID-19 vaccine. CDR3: CASSSKPNTGELFF. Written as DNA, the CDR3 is TGTGCCAGCAGCTCAAAGCCAAACACCGGGGAGCTGTTTTTT.